The source of this T cell receptor beta chain is a study of T-cell memory formation after mild COVID-19. Trimming removed 0 bases from V and 0 bases from J; junction bases left unmatched: 4. This CDR3 spans 17 amino acids. Germline values: CDR1 SGHRS, CDR2 YFSETQ. As for this clonotype: Its specificity is not known.

TCRdb itself ran the 5' RACE reads through MiXCR, one entry per CDR3 protein. The sample shows about 130,000 distinct CDR3 sequences, approximately 6.3% of them seen only once. Whole-study results and caveats: CD4+ contracting clones lay mainly in CM and EM, CD8+ ones in EMRA.

This chain links TRBV5-1 with TRBJ2-1, with TRBD2 matching over 9 bases. The receptor comes from an adult woman who had mild COVID-19 (a few samples of this study predate the infection). Cell type and time point are not known. The sequenced sample was PBMCs or a T cell subset sorted from them (not recorded which). The CDR3 loop is CASSLASSGASYNEQFF. Written as DNA, the CDR3 is TGCGCCAGCAGCTTGGCCTCTAGCGGGGCCTCCTACAATGAGCAGTTCTTC.